Below are 18 T cell receptor beta chains sequenced from a single sample in a study of spatial heterogeneity in lung cancer (dated by TCRdb to between 2018 and 2020). In light of the paper, this sample's time point label describes: blood at routine non-recurrence follow-up after resection. Library creation used 5' RACE. Sequencing was carried out with a NextSeq 500. Clones were called with MiXCR by TCRdb after fastp trimmed the public reads at Q25, and only in-frame beta chains were retained. Rows merge per CDR3 protein into single entries with the most common DNA and genes. The sample records about 43,000 distinct CDR3 sequences, approximately 22% of which are singletons. Of the sample, more than 7% falls within the top ten clones. The starting material was PBMCs, obtained at follow-up. These receptors all stem from a female donor with early-stage non-small cell lung cancer.

This clonotype was counted between two and nine times. This sequence joins TRBV5-1 and TRBJ2-1; no clear D gene. Per the germline V gene, CDR1 is SGHRS and CDR2 is YFSETQ. The CDR3 contains 16 residues. V was trimmed by 4 bases and J by 2 bases, leaving 16 bases between them. The chain's CDR3 is CASSVSVQGAYNEQFF. The CDR3 nucleotides are TGCGCCAGCAGCGTAAGCGTCCAAGGCGCCTACAATGAGCAGTTCTTC.

J is TRBJ2-1 and V is TRBV5-1; 7 bases match TRBD2. The germline CDR1 and CDR2 sequences are SGHRS and YFSETQ. The CDR3 totals 15 residues. After removal of 5 bases from V and 0 bases from J, the junction contained 5 bases not matched to a gene. The CDR3 sequence: CASRWGGSSYNEQFF. The CDR3 region has the DNA TGCGCCAGCAGGTGGGGGGGTTCCTCCTACAATGAGCAGTTCTTC.

The chain combines TRBV7-9 with TRBJ2-1; 10 bases are a match to TRBD1. Losses at the gene ends were 6 bases for V and 4 bases for J; bases not matched to a gene: 6. The CDR3 extends over 15 amino acids. Germline assignment: CDR1 SEHNR and CDR2 FQNEAQ (reference sequence). The CDR3 reads CASRHDRGRYNEQFF. The CDR3 DNA follows: TGTGCCAGCAGACATGACAGGGGGCGTTACAATGAGCAGTTCTTC.

J is TRBJ2-1 and V is TRBV20-1; 13 bases match TRBD2. The germline gives CDR1 DFQATT, CDR2 SNEGSKA (reference sequence). Trimming took 1 base from V and 7 from J; bases not matched to a gene: 4. CDR3 size: 15 residues. CDR3 DNA: TGCAGTGCTAGAGGGACTAGCGGGAGTACAAATGAGCAGTTCTTC. It encodes CSARGTSGSTNEQFF.

The chain combines TRBV18 with TRBJ1-5; D gene unclear. CDR1 and CDR2 (germline): KGHSH, LQKENI. V was cut by 0 bases and J by 3 bases, with 9 bases left in between. The CDR3 is 15 amino acids. CDR3 coding DNA: TGTGCCAGCTCACCACCGCACGGACTCAATCAGCCCCAGCATTTT. This encodes CASSPPHGLNQPQHF.

As regards this clonotype: Germline is not matched at one junction end, which may reflect a read error. The chain combines TRBV4-1 with TRBJ2-3; perhaps D is TRBD1 or TRBD2 (5 bases each). The CDR3 totals 14 residues. CDR1 MGHRA and CDR2 YSYEKL come from the germline V gene. CDR3 DNA sequence: TGCGCCAGCAGCCCCGGGACGAACACATATACGCAGTATTTT. It is translated as CASSPGTNTYTQYF.

This clonotype occurred many times. The rearrangement uses TRBV19 and TRBJ2-6, with no clear D. This CDR3 has 13 residues. The germline gives CDR1 LNHDA, CDR2 SQIVND (reference sequence). The ends were cut back, 8 bases at V and 4 bases at J, with 9 bases in the middle. CDR3 coding DNA: TGTGCCAGTGACTTTACGGGGGCCAACGTCCTGACTTTC. Amino acids: CASDFTGANVLTF.

The chain employs TRBV20-1 and TRBJ1-2, with D possibly TRBD1 on 6 matching bases. Germline assignment: CDR1 DFQATT and CDR2 SNEGSKA (reference sequence). The CDR3 runs to 14 residues. Trimming took 3 bases from V and 7 from J, leaving 18 bases between them. CDR3 DNA: TGCAGTGCTAGGGATTTTCAGGGGCTCCGTGGCTACACCTTC. This sequence encodes CSARDFQGLRGYTF.

J is TRBJ2-5 and V is TRBV20-1; 12 bases are shared with TRBD2. CDR1 is DFQATT and CDR2 is SNEGSKA in the germline V gene (reference sequence). The CDR3 contains 14 residues. The junction had 9 bases not matched to a gene; V was cut back by 7 bases and J by 6 bases. The CDR3 nucleotides are TGCAGTGTTACGACTAGCGGGAGTGTAAAGACCCAGTACTTC. Translation gives CSVTTSGSVKTQYF.

V gene TRBV7-9 combines with J gene TRBJ2-7, with D maybe TRBD2 (6 bases). The V gene's germline CDR1 is SEHNR and CDR2 FQNEAQ (reference sequence). The CDR3 contains 13 residues. The V and J ends lost 5 bases and 1 base respectively, with 9 bases between them. CDR3 bases: TGTGCCAGCAGCCGGGGGTGGTCCTACGAGCAGTACTTC. Protein: CASSRGWSYEQYF. Variable domain in full (rest from reference TRBV7-9 and TRBJ2-7): DTGVSQNPRHKITKRGQNVTFRCDPISEHNRLYWYRQTLGQGPEFLTYFQNEAQLEKSRLLSDRFSAERPKGSFSTLEIQRTEQGDSAMYLCASSRGWSYEQYFGPGTRLTVT.

This clonotype was counted many times. The chain uses TRBV9 and TRBJ2-1, with D uncertain. This CDR3 has 15 amino acids. Germline values: CDR1 SGDLS, CDR2 YYNGEE. Trimming removed 4 bases at V and 0 bases at J, with 11 bases between. Here the CDR3 reads CASSLKAVSYNEQFF. Written as DNA, the CDR3 is TGTGCCAGCAGCTTAAAAGCAGTCTCCTACAATGAGCAGTTCTTC.

In this sample, this clonotype turned up many times. The J gene is TRBJ1-6, the V gene TRBV10-3; a weak D match, TRBD1 (5 bases). The CDR3 extends over 13 amino acids. Germline V gene lookup returns CDR1 ENHRY and CDR2 SYGVKD. The germline V and J ends were trimmed by 9 bases and 3 bases, with 9 bases remaining between them. This CDR3 is CAIRQYYNSPLHF. The CDR3 DNA reads as TGTGCCATTAGACAGTACTATAATTCACCCCTCCACTTT.

This clonotype showed up many times. The V call is TRBV7-8, the J call TRBJ2-7; the D gene is possibly TRBD2 (6 bases). The CDR3 has 18 amino acids. Per germline, CDR1 SGHVS and CDR2 FQNEAQ. V lost 5 bases, J lost 0 bases, and 23 bases lay in between. CDR3 in amino acids: CASSALWGGAASSYEQYF. As DNA, the CDR3 is TGTGCCAGCAGCGCCCTATGGGGAGGAGCGGCAAGCTCCTACGAGCAGTACTTC.

The gene calls are TRBV6-5 and TRBJ1-2; TRBD1 matches at 7 bases. CDR3 length: 15 amino acids. Germline CDR1 and CDR2: MNHEY and SVGAGI. V shed 5 bases and J 4 bases; nucleotides not matched to a gene: 10. The CDR3 sequence is CASSTQTGIGYGYTF. DNA for the CDR3: TGTGCCAGCAGTACCCAGACAGGGATTGGCTATGGCTACACCTTC.

By share of the sample, this clonotype is medium-sized. V usage is TRBV5-4 and J usage is TRBJ2-5; TRBD2 agrees at 8 bases. CDR3 size: 13 residues. Trimming removed 3 bases from V and 2 bases from J; junction bases left unmatched: 0. CDR1 SGHNT and CDR2 YYREEE come from the germline V gene (reference sequence). The CDR3 bases are TGTGCCAGCAGCTCGGGGGGGCAAGAGACCCAGTACTTC. Its protein product is CASSSGGQETQYF.

The table lists this clonotype with a few counts. V is TRBV6-2 or TRBV6-3 and J is TRBJ1-4; D not resolved. Trimming took 7 bases from V and 4 from J, leaving 22 bases between them. The length of the CDR3 is 17 residues. Germline V gene data show CDR1 as MNHEY and CDR2 as SVGEGT. CDR3 DNA sequence: TGTGCCAGCACCCCCCCCCCAGGCCGACGGAATAATGAAAAACTGTTTTTT. It encodes CASTPPPGRRNNEKLFF.

The CDR3 DNA sequence: TGTGCCAGCAGTGATGAGGGGGGCTCCTACAATGAGCAGTTCTTC. The encoded protein is CASSDEGGSYNEQFF. V gene TRBV2 combines with J gene TRBJ2-1; D may correspond to TRBD1 or TRBD2 (6 bases each). V was trimmed by 3 bases and J by 0 bases, leaving 9 bases between them. This CDR3 is 15 amino acids long. Germline values: CDR1 SNHLY, CDR2 FYNNEI.

V and J are TRBV24-1 and TRBJ2-3; 11 positions match TRBD1. CDR3 size: 13 residues. Looked up from germline, CDR1 is KGHDR and CDR2 is SFDVKD. Trimming removed 8 bases from V and 6 bases from J; junction bases left unmatched: 3. CDR3 coding DNA: TGTGCCACCAAGGGACAGGGGGATGATACGCAGTATTTT. Its protein product is CATKGQGDDTQYF.